The 28 T cell receptor beta chains presented below share a single source sample, sequenced in a study of blood T cells in healthy people across ages. Combining a sample-barcoded 5' primer with a J-beta primer mix, a second PCR ran for 7 to 11 cycles. TCRdb passed the 5' RACE reads through MiXCR, listing each CDR3 protein once. The table includes some 1.4 million distinct CDR3 sequences, around two fifths detected once. Sequenced input: blood. These receptors originate from a woman in her late teens or twenties in good health.

The chain is built from TRBV5-5 and TRBJ2-3, with 7 bases lining up with TRBD2. The V gene end was trimmed by 4 bases and the J gene end by 3 bases; junction bases not matched to a gene: 11. This CDR3 is 16 amino acids long. CDR1 and CDR2 from the germline V gene are SGHKS and YYEKEE (reference sequence). CDR3 residues: CASSKASGDFTDTQYF. The CDR3 DNA reads TGTGCCAGCAGCAAGGCGAGCGGGGATTTTACAGATACGCAGTATTTT.

The rearrangement joins TRBV12-3 or TRBV12-4 to TRBJ2-1; 8 nucleotides line up with TRBD1. The CDR3 runs 15 residues. V dropped 3 bases and J dropped 5; count of bases not matched to a gene: 6. CDR3 bases: TGTGCCAGCAGTTTTCAGGGACAGGACCACAATGAGCAGTTCTTC. Its translation: CASSFQGQDHNEQFF.

This clonotype was seen a few times. This chain connects TRBV5-1 to TRBJ2-2; 7 bases match TRBD1. The CDR3 has 16 amino acids. Germline values: CDR1 SGHRS, CDR2 YFSETQ. V lost 0 bases to trimming and J lost 2 bases; unmatched junction nucleotides: 4. The CDR3 DNA reads as TGCGCCAGCAGCTTGGCCACAGGGGCCAACACCGGGGAGCTGTTTTTT. This sequence encodes CASSLATGANTGELFF. The full variable domain, completed using reference TRBV5-1 and TRBJ2-2, is KAGVTQTPRYLIKTRGQQVTLSCSPISGHRSVSWYQQTPGQGLQFLFEYFSETQRNKGNFPGRFSGRQFSNSRSEMNVSTLELGDSALYLCASSLATGANTGELFFGEGSRLTVL.

The table lists this clonotype with a few counts. The gene calls are TRBV20-1 and TRBJ1-4; D unresolved. The germline V and J ends were trimmed by 0 bases and 0 bases, with 8 bases remaining between them. Germline V lookup: CDR1 DFQATT, CDR2 SNEGSKA (reference sequence). This CDR3 contains 15 residues. CDR3: CSARDPSATNEKLFF. CDR3 coding DNA: TGCAGTGCTAGAGATCCCAGTGCAACTAATGAAAAACTGTTTTTT.

In its sample, this clonotype was seen a few times. V gene TRBV29-1 combines with J gene TRBJ2-7; D assignment may be TRBD1 or TRBD2 (6 bases each). Germline values: CDR1 SQVTM, CDR2 ANQGSEA. V lost 7 bases and J 7 bases, leaving 20 bases between the germline ends. The CDR3 loop spans 13 amino acids. CDR3 nucleotide sequence: TGCAGCGGGGGGGACAATGAGTACAATGAGCAGTACTTC. Its protein product is CSGGDNEYNEQYF.

The table lists this clonotype with a few counts. The rearrangement links TRBV3-1 to TRBJ2-1; 14 nucleotides agree with TRBD2. Losses at the gene ends were 3 bases for V and 6 bases for J; bases not matched to a gene: 4. The CDR3 length is 16 residues. Germline V gene sequence: CDR1 LGHDT, CDR2 YNNKEL (reference sequence). The CDR3 loop reads CASSQGTSGRGNEQFF. CDR3 DNA: TGTGCCAGCAGCCAGGGGACTAGCGGGAGAGGCAATGAGCAGTTCTTC.

The chain has TRBV6-1 and TRBJ2-7; TRBD1 matches 7 bases. This CDR3 has 17 amino acids. Germline values: CDR1 MNHNS, CDR2 SASEGT. V shed 2 bases and J 0 bases; nucleotides not matched to a gene: 10. CDR3 loop: CASSEKGTAAPSYEQYF. DNA for the CDR3: TGTGCCAGCAGTGAAAAAGGGACAGCCGCACCCTCCTACGAGCAGTACTTC.

This clonotype has a handful of counts. The rearrangement links TRBV4-2 to TRBJ2-5; D remains unclear. Germline loops: CDR1 LGHNA, CDR2 YNFKEQ. This CDR3 has 15 residues. The V end was cut by 3 bases, the J end by 3 bases, with 14 bases between. In nucleotides, the CDR3 is TGTGCCAGCAGCCAGGGTTCGCTGGCCAAAGAGACCCAGTACTTC. Amino acid sequence: CASSQGSLAKETQYF.

The gene calls are TRBV4-1 and TRBJ2-7; TRBD1 aligns across 9 bases. CDR3 size: 14 residues. With 1 base clipped from V and 6 bases from J, the junction kept 4 bases outside the gene matches. The germline gives CDR1 MGHRA, CDR2 YSYEKL. This chain's CDR3 is CASSQGDREGEQYF. CDR3 coding DNA: TGCGCCAGCAGCCAAGGGGACAGGGAAGGCGAGCAGTACTTC.

Comment on this clonotype: This may come from a read error, since a much larger clone is one base off. The CDR3 nucleotides are TGTGCCAGCAGCCAAGATCGCGCGGGAGCCTGCGAGCAGTACTTC. It translates to CASSQDRAGACEQYF. This chain connects TRBV3-1 to TRBJ2-7; 7 nucleotides align to TRBD2. V lost 0 bases to trimming and J lost 6 bases; unmatched junction nucleotides: 8. Germline CDR1 LGHDT, CDR2 YNNKEL (reference sequence). This CDR3 contains 15 residues.

V and J are TRBV10-3 and TRBJ2-5; D is ambiguous. V lost 10 bases and J lost 1, with 10 bases in between. The germline gives CDR1 ENHRY, CDR2 SYGVKD. This CDR3 spans 12 amino acids. The CDR3 coding sequence is TGTGCCACCGGACGGTCCCAAGAGACCCAGTACTTC. Its translation: CATGRSQETQYF.

This clonotype came up once. One end of the junction fails to match germline, which may point to a read error. V usage is TRBV7-2 and J usage is TRBJ2-1; TRBD2 matches 14 bases. The CDR3 is made up of 18 amino acids. Germline loops: CDR1 SGHTA, CDR2 FQGNSA. CDR3 in DNA: TGTGTCAGCAGCTTAGCTGGGACTAGCGGGAGTTTCAACAATGAGCAGTTCTTC. Protein: CVSSLAGTSGSFNNEQFF.

The CDR3 DNA reads as TGTGCCAGCAGTTACGGCGAGGGACCTGAAGCTTTCTTT. Its translation: CASSYGEGPEAFF. V usage is TRBV6-5 and J usage is TRBJ1-1; maybe TRBD1 (5 bases). Trimming stripped 2 bases from V and 6 bases from J, with 10 bases between. The CDR3 totals 13 residues. Per germline, CDR1 MNHEY and CDR2 SVGAGI.

This clonotype was recorded a few times. The chain uses TRBV6-1 and TRBJ2-3; D is ambiguous. The germline V and J ends were trimmed by 8 bases and 3 bases, with 12 bases remaining between them. CDR3 length: 13 amino acids. Per germline, CDR1 MNHNS and CDR2 SASEGT. CDR3 sequence reads: CASCIGHTDTQYF. CDR3 DNA: TGTGCCAGCTGTATTGGTCATACAGATACGCAGTATTTT.

The genes are TRBV19 and TRBJ1-5, with 7 bases that match TRBD1. The CDR3 loop spans 16 amino acids. Germline CDR1 is LNHDA and CDR2 is SQIVND (reference sequence). Trimming took 5 bases from V and 6 from J; bases not matched to a gene: 13. In nucleotides, the CDR3 is TGTGCCAGTAGTGGACGAGGGACGGCAGGGGGTCAGCCCCAGCATTTT. Its translation: CASSGRGTAGGQPQHF. The whole variable domain, remainder taken from reference TRBV19 and TRBJ1-5, is DGGITQSPKYLFRKEGQNVTLSCEQNLNHDAMYWYRQDPGQGLRLIYYSQIVNDFQKGDIAEGYSVSREKKESFPLTVTSAQKNPTAFYLCASSGRGTAGGQPQHFGDGTRLSIL.

Ten or more counts support this clonotype. The genes are TRBV28 and TRBJ2-7; the match to TRBD2 covers 9 bases. The CDR3 runs 17 residues. Trimming removed 6 bases from V and 4 bases from J; junction bases left unmatched: 16. Germline V lookup: CDR1 MDHEN, CDR2 SYDVKM. This CDR3 reads CASSPRSRGGFGYEQYF. The CDR3 nucleotides are TGTGCCAGCAGCCCGAGGTCGCGGGGGGGATTTGGTTACGAGCAGTACTTC.

This clonotype has a handful of counts. The rearrangement links TRBV6-5 to TRBJ2-1; the D is unclear. Germline assignment: CDR1 MNHEY and CDR2 SVGAGI. Trimming pared 2 bases from V and 9 bases from J, leaving 8 bases between. The CDR3 spans 12 residues. The CDR3 coding sequence is TGTGCCAGCAGTTACGACGGGTTTGAGCAGTTCTTC. This encodes CASSYDGFEQFF.

J is TRBJ2-7 and V is TRBV12-5; TRBD1 is a possible D gene (6 bases). Trimming stripped 3 bases from V and 0 bases from J, with 15 bases between. This CDR3 region has 16 residues. Per the germline V gene, CDR1 is LGHNT and CDR2 is FRNRAP. For the CDR3, the DNA is TGTGCTAGTGGTTTCGGAGCCGGGACAATCTCCTACGAGCAGTACTTC. This sequence encodes CASGFGAGTISYEQYF.

As concerns this clonotype: At one end the junction does not follow the germline gene, possibly because of a read error. V is TRBV20-1 and J is TRBJ2-3, with TRBD2 identical over 7 bases. The V gene's germline CDR1 is DFQATT and CDR2 SNEGSKA (reference sequence). CDR3 length: 13 residues. The chain's CDR3 is CSAMAGATGTQYF. In DNA form, the CDR3 reads TGCAGTGCTATGGCGGGAGCCACAGGTACGCAGTATTTT.

The chain's CDR3 is CRIGHHFF. The CDR3, as DNA: TGCAGGATCGGACACCACTTCTTT. The chain has TRBV20-1 and TRBJ1-1; D possibly corresponds to TRBD1 (5 bases). The germline gives CDR1 DFQATT, CDR2 SNEGSKA (reference sequence). The CDR3 contains 8 residues.

The chain uses TRBV27 and TRBJ1-2, with D tentatively TRBD1 (5 bases). The V gene's germline CDR1 is MNHEY and CDR2 SMNVEV (reference sequence). Trimming shortened V by 8 bases and J by 6 bases, and 22 bases separated the two germline ends. This CDR3 is built from 15 residues. The CDR3 nucleotides are TGTGCCAGCCGTACAGCCTGGGACCTATTGAATGGCTACACCTTC. It is translated as CASRTAWDLLNGYTF.

The table lists this clonotype with a few counts. The gene calls are TRBV6-5 and TRBJ2-7, with a weak D call TRBD2 (5 bases). Germline V lookup: CDR1 MNHEY, CDR2 SVGAGI. The CDR3 is 11 amino acids. CDR3 bases: TGTATGAGCGGTAGCTCCTACGAGCAGTACTTC. Encoded protein: CMSGSSYEQYF.

The rearrangement links TRBV21-1 to TRBJ1-6. TRBV21-1 is classified as a pseudogene. The CDR3 sequence is 17 residues long. CDR3 nucleotides: TGTGCCAGCAGCAAAGACGACGGAATCCTTTCGGGTTCACCCCTCCACTTT. Its protein product is CASSKDDGILSGSPLHF.

This clonotype was counted a few times. The junction departs from germline at one end; a sequencing error may be responsible. The chain has TRBV12-3 or TRBV12-4 and TRBJ2-1, with D maybe TRBD2 (5 bases). The CDR3 spans 13 residues. The CDR3 DNA reads TGTGCCAGCCGTTTACTAGGAGGCAATGAGCAGTTCTTC. Translated: CASRLLGGNEQFF.

This CDR3 is CASSQEGDRERIGYTF. Here the CDR3 DNA reads TGTGCCAGCAGCCAAGAGGGGGACAGGGAGAGAATCGGCTACACCTTC. The V call is TRBV4-2, the J call TRBJ1-2, with 9 positions matching TRBD1. The CDR3 runs 16 residues. Looked up from germline, CDR1 is LGHNA and CDR2 is YNFKEQ. The trim removed 0 bases at V and 8 bases at J, leaving 10 bases unmatched.

The sample holds a few counts of this clonotype. The CDR3 coding sequence is TGTGCCAGCAGCAATAACCGCCCAGGTAGGGAGGGCAATCAGCCCCAGCATTTT. Amino acids: CASSNNRPGREGNQPQHF. The chain combines TRBV21-1 with TRBJ1-5. TRBV21-1 is assigned pseudogene status. The CDR3 runs to 18 residues.

The table lists this clonotype with a few counts. V gene TRBV7-2 combines with J gene TRBJ2-7; perhaps D is TRBD1 or TRBD2 (5 bases each). CDR1 is SGHTA and CDR2 is FQGNSA in the germline V gene. This CDR3 contains 16 residues. Trimming removed 5 bases at V and 2 bases at J, with 19 bases between. CDR3 region: CASSPPGAGKTYEQYF. The CDR3 region has the DNA TGTGCCAGCAGCCCCCCCGGGGCCGGTAAAACCTACGAGCAGTACTTC.

This rearrangement joins TRBV18 to TRBJ2-3; 13 positions match TRBD2. The germline CDR1 and CDR2 sequences are KGHSH and LQKENI. With V trimmed by 2 bases and J by 2 bases, 7 bases remained unmatched. CDR3 length: 18 residues. The CDR3: CASSPKTSGGTNTDTQYF. CDR3 in DNA: TGTGCCAGCTCACCAAAGACTAGCGGGGGGACAAACACAGATACGCAGTATTTT.